This T cell receptor (beta chain) is from a study of CD8 T cells in ankylosing spondylitis. There are a few counts of this clonotype. TCRdb independently ran MiXCR on the 5' RACE reads; one entry per CDR3 protein. The data hold fewer than 400,000 distinct CDR3 sequences, with around 15% observed a single time. This CDR3 contains 15 residues. The germline gives CDR1 SGHRS, CDR2 YFSETQ. Trimming took 5 bases from V and 7 from J; bases not matched to a gene: 5. This clonotype originated in a male donor with ankylosing spondylitis or in good health (not recorded which). Sequenced sample: blood, either unsorted or a sorted T cell fraction (not recorded which). The gene calls are TRBV5-1 and TRBJ2-2; the match to TRBD2 covers 13 bases. The CDR3 coding sequence is TGCGCCAGCAGTTCGACTAGCGGGGGGAACGGGGAGCTGTTTTTT. Its protein is CASSSTSGGNGELFF. Full variable domain (rest looked up from reference TRBV5-1 and TRBJ2-2): KAGVTQTPRYLIKTRGQQVTLSCSPISGHRSVSWYQQTPGQGLQFLFEYFSETQRNKGNFPGRFSGRQFSNSRSEMNVSTLELGDSALYLCASSSTSGGNGELFFGEGSRLTVL.